The clone carrying this T cell receptor (beta chain) was seen a handful of times. Its target is unknown. TCRdb redid the calling of the reads with MiXCR, one entry per CDR3 protein. The sample gives tens of thousands of distinct CDR3 sequences, roughly 3.5% of which show up once; less than 5% is in the top ten. The data were obtained in a study of T cell repertoires in cytomegalovirus infection. Study at large: Public TCR beta signature analysis indicated the presence of both CMV infection and matching HLA type.

Whole-study results and caveats: Summed frequency of public TCR beta families distinguished CMV carriers with the relevant HLA. Within the response measured ex vivo, HLA-C-restricted CMV-specific TCR beta clonotypes were dominant.

The sequenced material came from PBMCs. This clonotype was sampled from a human donor in good health (CMV status not recorded). Some clones in this sample may be carry-over from other donors' samples.

The CDR3 DNA sequence: TGTGCCAGTAGTAAACAGGGGAAGCAGTACTTC. It is translated as CASSKQGKQYF. V usage is TRBV19 and J usage is TRBJ2-7; 7 nucleotides align to TRBD1. The J segment lost 8 bases and the V segment lost 4 bases, leaving 2 bases of the junction unmatched. CDR3 length: 11 residues. The V gene's germline CDR1 is LNHDA and CDR2 SQIVND (reference sequence). The full variable domain, with the rest looked up from reference TRBV19 and TRBJ2-7, is DGGITQSPKYLFRKEGQNVTLSCEQNLNHDAMYWYRQDPGQGLRLIYYSQIVNDFQKGDIAEGYSVSREKKESFPLTVTSAQKNPTAFYLCASSKQGKQYFGPGTRLTVT.